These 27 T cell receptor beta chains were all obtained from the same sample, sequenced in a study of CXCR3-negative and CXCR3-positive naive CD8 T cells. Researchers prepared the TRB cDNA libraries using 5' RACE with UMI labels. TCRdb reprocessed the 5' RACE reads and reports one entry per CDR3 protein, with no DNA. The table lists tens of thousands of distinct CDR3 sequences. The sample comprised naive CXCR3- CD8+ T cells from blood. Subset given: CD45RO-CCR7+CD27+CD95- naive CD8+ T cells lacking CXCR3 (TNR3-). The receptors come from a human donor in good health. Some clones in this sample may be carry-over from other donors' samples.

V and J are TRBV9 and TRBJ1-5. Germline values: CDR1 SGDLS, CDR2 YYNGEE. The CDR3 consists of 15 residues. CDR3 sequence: CASSPEDGYNQPQHF.

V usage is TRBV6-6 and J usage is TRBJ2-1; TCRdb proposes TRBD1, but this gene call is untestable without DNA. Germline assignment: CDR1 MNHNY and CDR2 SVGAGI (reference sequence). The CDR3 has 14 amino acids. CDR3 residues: CASSPPGTGGEQFF.

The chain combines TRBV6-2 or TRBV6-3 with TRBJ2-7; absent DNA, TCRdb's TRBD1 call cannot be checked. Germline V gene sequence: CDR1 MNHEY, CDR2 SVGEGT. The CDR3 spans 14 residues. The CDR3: CASSPRTPSYEQYF.

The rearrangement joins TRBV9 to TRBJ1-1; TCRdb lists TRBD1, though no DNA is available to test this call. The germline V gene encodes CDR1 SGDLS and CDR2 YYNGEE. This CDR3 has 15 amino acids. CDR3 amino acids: CASSAETGLNTEAFF. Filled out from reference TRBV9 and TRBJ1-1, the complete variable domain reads DSGVTQTPKHLITATGQRVTLRCSPRSGDLSVYWYQQSLDQGLQFLIQYYNGEERAKGNILERFSAQQFPDLHSELNLSSLELGDSALYFCASSAETGLNTEAFFGQGTRLTVV.

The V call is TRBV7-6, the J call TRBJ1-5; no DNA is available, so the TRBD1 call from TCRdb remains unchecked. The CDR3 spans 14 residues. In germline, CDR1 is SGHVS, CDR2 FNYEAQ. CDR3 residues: CASSLLGANQPQHF.

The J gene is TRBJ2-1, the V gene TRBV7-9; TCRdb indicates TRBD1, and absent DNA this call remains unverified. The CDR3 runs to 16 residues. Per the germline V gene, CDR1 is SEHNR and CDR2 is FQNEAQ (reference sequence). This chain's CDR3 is CASSPPKAGYDNEQFF. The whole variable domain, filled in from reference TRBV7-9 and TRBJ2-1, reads DTGVSQNPRHKITKRGQNVTFRCDPISEHNRLYWYRQTLGQGPEFLTYFQNEAQLEKSRLLSDRFSAERPKGSFSTLEIQRTEQGDSAMYLCASSPPKAGYDNEQFFGPGTRLTVL.

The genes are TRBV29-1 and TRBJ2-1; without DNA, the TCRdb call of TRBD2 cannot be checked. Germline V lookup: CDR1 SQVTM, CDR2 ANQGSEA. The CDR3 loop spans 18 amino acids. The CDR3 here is CSVEVGGGQTQGHNEQFF.

The CDR3 reads CSASRDRDSEQYF. V and J are TRBV20-1 and TRBJ2-7; absent DNA, TCRdb's TRBD1 call cannot be checked. The CDR3 loop spans 13 amino acids. CDR1 is DFQATT, CDR2 SNEGSKA, per germline (reference sequence).

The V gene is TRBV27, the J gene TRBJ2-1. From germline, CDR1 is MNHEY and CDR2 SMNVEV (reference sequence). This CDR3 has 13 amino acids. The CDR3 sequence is CASSFDVYNEQFF.

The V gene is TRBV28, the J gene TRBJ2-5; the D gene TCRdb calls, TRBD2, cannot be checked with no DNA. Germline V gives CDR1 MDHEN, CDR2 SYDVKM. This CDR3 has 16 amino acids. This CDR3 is CASSSGTSGYQETQYF.

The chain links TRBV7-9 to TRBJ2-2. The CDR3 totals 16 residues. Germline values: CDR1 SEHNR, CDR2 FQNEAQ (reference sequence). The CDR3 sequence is CASSLVWRVNTGELFF.

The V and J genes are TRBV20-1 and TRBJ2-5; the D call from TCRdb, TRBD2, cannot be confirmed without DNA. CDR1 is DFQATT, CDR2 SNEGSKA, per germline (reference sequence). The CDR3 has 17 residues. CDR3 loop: CSASPGTSRLIGETQYF.

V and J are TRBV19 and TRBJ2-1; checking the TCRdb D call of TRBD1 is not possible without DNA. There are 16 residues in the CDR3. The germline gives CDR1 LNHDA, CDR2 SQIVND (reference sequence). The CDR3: CASSIGGGGAYNEQFF. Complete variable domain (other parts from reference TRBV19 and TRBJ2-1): DGGITQSPKYLFRKEGQNVTLSCEQNLNHDAMYWYRQDPGQGLRLIYYSQIVNDFQKGDIAEGYSVSREKKESFPLTVTSAQKNPTAFYLCASSIGGGGAYNEQFFGPGTRLTVL.

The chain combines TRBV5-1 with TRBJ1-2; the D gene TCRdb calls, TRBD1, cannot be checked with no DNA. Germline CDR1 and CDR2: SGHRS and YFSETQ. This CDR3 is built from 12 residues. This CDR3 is CASSLGGDGYTF.

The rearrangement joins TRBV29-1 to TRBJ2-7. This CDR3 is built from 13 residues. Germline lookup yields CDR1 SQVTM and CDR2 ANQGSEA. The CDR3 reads CSVKPFYTDEQYF.

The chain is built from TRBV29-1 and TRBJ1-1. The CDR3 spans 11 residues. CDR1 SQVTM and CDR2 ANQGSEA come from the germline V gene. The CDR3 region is CSVDMNTEAFF.

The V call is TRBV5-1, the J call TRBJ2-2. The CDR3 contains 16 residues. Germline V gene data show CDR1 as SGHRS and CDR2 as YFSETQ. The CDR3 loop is CASRQEGSSNAGELFF.

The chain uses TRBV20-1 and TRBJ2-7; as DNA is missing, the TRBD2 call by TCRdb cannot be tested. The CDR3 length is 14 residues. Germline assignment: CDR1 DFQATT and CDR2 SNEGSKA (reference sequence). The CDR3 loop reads CSAPIAGGPSEQYF.

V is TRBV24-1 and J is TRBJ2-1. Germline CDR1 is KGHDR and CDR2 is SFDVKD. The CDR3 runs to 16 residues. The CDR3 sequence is CATSDLAQLDTNEQFF.

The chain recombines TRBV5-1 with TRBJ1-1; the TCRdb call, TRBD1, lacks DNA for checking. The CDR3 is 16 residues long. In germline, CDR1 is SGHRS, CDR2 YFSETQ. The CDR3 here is CARGGVTSPLNTEAFF.

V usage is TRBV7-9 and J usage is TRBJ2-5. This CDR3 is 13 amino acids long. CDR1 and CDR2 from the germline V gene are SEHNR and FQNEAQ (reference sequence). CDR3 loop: CASSPIGRETQYF.

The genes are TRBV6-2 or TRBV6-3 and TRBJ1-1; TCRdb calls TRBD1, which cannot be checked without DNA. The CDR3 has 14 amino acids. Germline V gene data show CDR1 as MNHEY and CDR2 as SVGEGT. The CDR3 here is CASSLDEGDTEAFF.

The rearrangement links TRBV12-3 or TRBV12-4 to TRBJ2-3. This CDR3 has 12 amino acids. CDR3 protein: CASTHSTDTQYF.

CDR3 region: CASSGSWRGVAFF. The chain uses TRBV14 and TRBJ1-1; TCRdb designates TRBD1, a call that cannot be tested without DNA. This CDR3 comprises 13 residues. Germline-derived CDR1 and CDR2 are SGHDN and FVKESK.

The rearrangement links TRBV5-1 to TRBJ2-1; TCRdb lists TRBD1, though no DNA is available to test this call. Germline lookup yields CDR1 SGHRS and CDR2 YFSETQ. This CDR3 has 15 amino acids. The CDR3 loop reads CASSLVAAPYNEQFF.

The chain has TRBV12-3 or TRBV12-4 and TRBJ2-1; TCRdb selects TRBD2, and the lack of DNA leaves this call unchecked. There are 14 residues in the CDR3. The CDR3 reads CASSFGLLGPEQFF.

CDR3 loop: CASSLREGHTGELFF. The gene calls are TRBV11-3 and TRBJ2-2; TCRdb lists TRBD1, though no DNA is available to test this call. From germline, CDR1 is SGHNT and CDR2 YENEEA. The CDR3 is 15 amino acids. The full variable domain, rest sourced from reference TRBV11-3 and TRBJ2-2, is EAGVVQSPRYKIIEKKQPVAFWCNPISGHNTLYWYLQNLGQGPELLIRYENEEAVDDSQLPKDRFSAERLKGVDSTLKIQPAELGDSAVYLCASSLREGHTGELFFGEGSRLTVL.